The rows below give T cell receptor beta chains drawn from one sample of a study of beta chain features in type 1 diabetes. Assay: immunoSEQ multiplex PCR; the TCRdb copy retains only in-frame clones and omits some. This table holds about 150,000 clones, 11% found once. The specimen sequenced was central memory CD4+ T cells from blood. These receptors were taken from a man younger than 35 in good health. The CDR3 runs from the conserved cysteine through the conserved F or W. D genes are given only for firm matches. Not every row has a clone size; where given, it reads once, few, many or a size class.

abundance,len,d_gene,j_gene,v_gene,CDR3nt,CDR3aa
NA,14,TRBD2,TRBJ2-2,TRBV4-3,TGCGCCAGCACCAAGGCGGGAGAGGTCGGGGAGCTGTTTTTT,CASTKAGEVGELFF
NA,12,NA,TRBJ1-1,TRBV25-1,TGTGCCAGCAGTGAAAGGGGACCTGAAGCTTTCTTT,CASSERGPEAFF
NA,14,NA,TRBJ1-1,TRBV5-1,TGCGCCAGCAGCTTGGAAGGGAAGGGCACTGAAGCTTTCTTT,CASSLEGKGTEAFF
few,15,NA,TRBJ1-4,TRBV18,TGTGCCAGCTCACCAACGACAGGAGTATATGAAAAACTGTTTTTT,CASSPTTGVYEKLFF
few,15,NA,TRBJ2-4,TRBV29-1,TGCAGCGTTGGTTCCGCGGGATGGGGCAAAAACATTCAGTACTTC,CSVGSAGWGKNIQYF
NA,12,NA,TRBJ2-3,TRBV5-6,TGTGCCAGCAGCTCCGGACAGGATACGCAGTATTTT,CASSSGQDTQYF
medium-sized,16,NA,TRBJ2-3,TRBV4-1,TGCGCCAGCAGCCAAGGGCTAATGGGTCTCACAGATACGCAGTATTTT,CASSQGLMGLTDTQYF
few,16,TRBD1,TRBJ1-1,TRBV18,TGTGCCAGCTCACCGCGACAGGGGGAAGTCGGCACTGAAGCTTTCTTT,CASSPRQGEVGTEAFF
many,15,TRBD1,TRBJ2-7,TRBV30,TGTGCCTGGATTCTCCGGGACAGGTCGTTCTACGAGCAGTACTTC,CAWILRDRSFYEQYF
NA,15,TRBD1,TRBJ1-2,TRBV18,TGTGCCAGCTCACTGGACCCGGGACAGCCCTATGGCTACACCTTC,CASSLDPGQPYGYTF